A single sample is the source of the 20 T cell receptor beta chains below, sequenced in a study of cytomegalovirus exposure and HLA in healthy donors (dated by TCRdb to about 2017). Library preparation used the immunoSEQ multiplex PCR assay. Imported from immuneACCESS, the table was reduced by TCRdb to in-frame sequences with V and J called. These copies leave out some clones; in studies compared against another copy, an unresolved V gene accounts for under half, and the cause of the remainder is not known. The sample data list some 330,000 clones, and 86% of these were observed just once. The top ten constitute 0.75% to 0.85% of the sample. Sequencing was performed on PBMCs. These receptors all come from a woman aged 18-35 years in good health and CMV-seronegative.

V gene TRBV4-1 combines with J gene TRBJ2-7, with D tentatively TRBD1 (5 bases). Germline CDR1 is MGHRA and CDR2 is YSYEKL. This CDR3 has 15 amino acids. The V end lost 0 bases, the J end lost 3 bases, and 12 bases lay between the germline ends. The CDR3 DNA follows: TGCGCCAGCAGCCAAGATTATGGGCAGGGCTACGAGCAGTACTTC. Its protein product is CASSQDYGQGYEQYF.

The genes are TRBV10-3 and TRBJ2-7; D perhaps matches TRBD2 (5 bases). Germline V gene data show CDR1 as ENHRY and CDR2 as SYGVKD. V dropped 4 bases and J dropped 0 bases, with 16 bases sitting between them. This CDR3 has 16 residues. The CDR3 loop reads CAISGLWRAYSYEQYF. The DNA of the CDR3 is TGTGCCATCAGTGGCCTTTGGCGGGCATACTCCTACGAGCAGTACTTC.

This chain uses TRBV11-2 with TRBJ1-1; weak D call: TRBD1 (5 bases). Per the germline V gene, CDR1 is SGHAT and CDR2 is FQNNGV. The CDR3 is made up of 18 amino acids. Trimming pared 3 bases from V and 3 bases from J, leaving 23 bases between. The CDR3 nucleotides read TGTGCCAGCAGCTTCCCGGGGGGATCAGGGTTTCGTTACACTGAAGCTTTCTTT. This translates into CASSFPGGSGFRYTEAFF. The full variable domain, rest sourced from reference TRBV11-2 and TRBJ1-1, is EAGVAQSPRYKIIEKRQSVAFWCNPISGHATLYWYQQILGQGPKLLIQFQNNGVVDDSQLPKDRFSAERLKGVDSTLKIQPAKLEDSAVYLCASSFPGGSGFRYTEAFFGQGTRLTVV.

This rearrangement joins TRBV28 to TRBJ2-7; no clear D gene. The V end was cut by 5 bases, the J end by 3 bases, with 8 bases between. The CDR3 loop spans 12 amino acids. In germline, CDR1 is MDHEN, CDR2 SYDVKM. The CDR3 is CASSQRVYEQYF. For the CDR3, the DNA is TGTGCCAGCAGTCAACGGGTCTACGAGCAGTACTTC.

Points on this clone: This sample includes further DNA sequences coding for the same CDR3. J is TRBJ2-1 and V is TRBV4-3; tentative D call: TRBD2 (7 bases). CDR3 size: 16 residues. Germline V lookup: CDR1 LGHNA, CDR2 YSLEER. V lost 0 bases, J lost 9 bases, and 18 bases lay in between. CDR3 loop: CASSQEGGVAGGEQFF. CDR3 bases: TGCGCCAGCAGCCAAGAAGGGGGGGTAGCAGGCGGTGAGCAGTTCTTC.

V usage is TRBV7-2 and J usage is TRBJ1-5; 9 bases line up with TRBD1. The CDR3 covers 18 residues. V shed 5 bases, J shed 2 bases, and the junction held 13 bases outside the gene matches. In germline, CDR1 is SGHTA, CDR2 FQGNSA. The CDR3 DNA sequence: TGTGCCAGCAGCGCCGTTGGACAGGGGTTTTGGGGCAATCAGCCCCAGCATTTT. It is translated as CASSAVGQGFWGNQPQHF.

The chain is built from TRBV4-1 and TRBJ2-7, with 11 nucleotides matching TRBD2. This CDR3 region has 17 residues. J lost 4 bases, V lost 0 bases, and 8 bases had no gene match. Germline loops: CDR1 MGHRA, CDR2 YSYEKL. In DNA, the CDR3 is TGCGCCAGCAGCCAAGATCGTGGGACTAGCGGACCATACGAGCAGTACTTC. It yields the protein CASSQDRGTSGPYEQYF.

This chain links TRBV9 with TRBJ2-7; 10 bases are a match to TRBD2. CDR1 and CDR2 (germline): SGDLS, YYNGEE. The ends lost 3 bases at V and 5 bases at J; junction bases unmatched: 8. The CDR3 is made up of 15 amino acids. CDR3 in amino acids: CASSESSSGRHEQYF. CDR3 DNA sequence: TGTGCCAGCAGCGAGAGCTCTAGCGGGAGACACGAGCAGTACTTC.

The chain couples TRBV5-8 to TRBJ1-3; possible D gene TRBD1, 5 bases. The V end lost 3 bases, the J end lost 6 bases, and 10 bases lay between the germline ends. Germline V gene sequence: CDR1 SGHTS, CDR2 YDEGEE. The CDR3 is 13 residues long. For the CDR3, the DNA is TGTGCCAGCAGCTCGGACATCAAAAACACCATATATTTT. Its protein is CASSSDIKNTIYF.

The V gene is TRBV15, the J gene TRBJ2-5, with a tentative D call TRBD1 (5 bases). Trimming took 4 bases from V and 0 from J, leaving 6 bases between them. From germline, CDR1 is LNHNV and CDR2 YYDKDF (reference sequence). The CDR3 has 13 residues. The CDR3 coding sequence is TGTGCCACCAGCATGACAGACCAAGAGACCCAGTACTTC. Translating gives CATSMTDQETQYF.

The CDR3 DNA follows: TGTGCCAGCAGTGGCCCCGAACTAGCGGGAGTTCATAATGAGCAGTTCTTC. The encoded protein is CASSGPELAGVHNEQFF. V usage is TRBV6-1 and J usage is TRBJ2-1, with 11 bases matching TRBD2. V was clipped by 4 bases and J by 7 bases; unmatched bases: 12. CDR1 MNHNS and CDR2 SASEGT come from the germline V gene. The CDR3 is 17 amino acids.

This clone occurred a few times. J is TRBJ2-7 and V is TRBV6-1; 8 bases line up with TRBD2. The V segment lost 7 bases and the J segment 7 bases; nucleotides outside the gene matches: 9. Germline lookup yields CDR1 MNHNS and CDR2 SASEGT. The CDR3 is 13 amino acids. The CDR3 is CASILGASGEQYF. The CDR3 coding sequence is TGTGCCAGCATCCTAGGGGCTAGCGGGGAGCAGTACTTC.

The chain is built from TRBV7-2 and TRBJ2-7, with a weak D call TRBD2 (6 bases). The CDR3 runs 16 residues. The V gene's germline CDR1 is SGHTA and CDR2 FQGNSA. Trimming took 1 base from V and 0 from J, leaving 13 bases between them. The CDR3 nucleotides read TGTGCCAGCAGCTTAGGAGCCGCGGGGAGCTCCTACGAGCAGTACTTC. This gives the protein CASSLGAAGSSYEQYF. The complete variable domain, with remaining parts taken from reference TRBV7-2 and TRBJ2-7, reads GAGVSQSPSNKVTEKGKDVELRCDPISGHTALYWYRQSLGQGLEFLIYFQGNSAPDKSGLPSDRFSAERTGGSVSTLTIQRTQQEDSAVYLCASSLGAAGSSYEQYFGPGTRLTVT.

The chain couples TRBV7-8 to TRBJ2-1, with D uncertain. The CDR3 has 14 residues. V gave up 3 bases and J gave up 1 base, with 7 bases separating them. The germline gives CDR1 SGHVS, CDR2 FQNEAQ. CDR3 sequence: CASSFEYSYNEQFF. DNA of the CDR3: TGTGCCAGCAGCTTTGAGTATTCCTACAATGAGCAGTTCTTC.

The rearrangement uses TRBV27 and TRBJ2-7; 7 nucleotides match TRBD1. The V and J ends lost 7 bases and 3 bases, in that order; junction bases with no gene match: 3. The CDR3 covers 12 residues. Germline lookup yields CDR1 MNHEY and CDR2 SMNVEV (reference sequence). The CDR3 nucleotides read TGTGCCAGCACCGACAGGGACTACGAGCAGTACTTC. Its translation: CASTDRDYEQYF.

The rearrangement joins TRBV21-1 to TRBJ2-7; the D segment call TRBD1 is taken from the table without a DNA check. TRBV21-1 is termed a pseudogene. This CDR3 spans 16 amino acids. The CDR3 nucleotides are TGTGCCAGCAGGCCAGGGGAGGACAGGGAAGCCTACGAGCAGTACTTC. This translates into CASRPGEDREAYEQYF.

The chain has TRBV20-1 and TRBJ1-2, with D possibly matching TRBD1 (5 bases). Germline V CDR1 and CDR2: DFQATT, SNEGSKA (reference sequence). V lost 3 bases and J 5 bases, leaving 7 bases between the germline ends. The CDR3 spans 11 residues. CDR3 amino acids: CSASGTYGYTF. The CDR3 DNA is TGCAGTGCTAGCGGGACTTATGGCTACACCTTC.

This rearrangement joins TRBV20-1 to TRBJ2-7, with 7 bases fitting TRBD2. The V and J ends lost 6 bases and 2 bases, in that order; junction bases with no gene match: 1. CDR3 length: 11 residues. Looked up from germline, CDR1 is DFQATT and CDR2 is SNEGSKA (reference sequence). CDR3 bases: TGCAGTGCGGCGGGGGCCTACGAGCAGTACTTC. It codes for CSAAGAYEQYF.

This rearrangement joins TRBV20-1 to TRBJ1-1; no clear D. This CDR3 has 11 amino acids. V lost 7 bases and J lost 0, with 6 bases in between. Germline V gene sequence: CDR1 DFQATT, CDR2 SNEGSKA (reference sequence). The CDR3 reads CSENMNTEAFF. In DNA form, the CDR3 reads TGCAGTGAAAACATGAACACTGAAGCTTTCTTT.

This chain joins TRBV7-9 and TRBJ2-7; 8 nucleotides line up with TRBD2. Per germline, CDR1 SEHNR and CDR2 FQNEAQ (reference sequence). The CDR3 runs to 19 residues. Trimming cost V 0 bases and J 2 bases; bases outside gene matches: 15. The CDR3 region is CASSLATSVANHGAYEQYF. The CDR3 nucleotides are TGTGCCAGCAGCTTAGCGACTAGCGTTGCAAACCATGGCGCCTACGAGCAGTACTTC.